The 20 T cell receptor beta chains in this list originate from one sample, sequenced in a study of T cell responses to AZD1222 COVID-19 vaccine. Clones were read by immunoSEQ multiplex PCR, and TCRdb kept only the in-frame ones, dropping some. The sample shows some 81,000 clones, over 80% of them seen only once. The sample consisted of peripheral blood, taken 28 days after the second AZD1222 dose. These receptors were collected from an adult who received the AZD1222 COVID-19 vaccine.

This chain uses TRBV19 with TRBJ2-1, with 9 bases identical to TRBD1. V lost 5 bases, J lost 1 base, and 3 bases stayed unmatched. From germline, CDR1 is LNHDA and CDR2 SQIVND (reference sequence). The CDR3 loop spans 15 amino acids. The CDR3 DNA is TGTGCCAGTAGTTCTGACAGGGGGTCCTACAATGAGCAGTTCTTC. It encodes CASSSDRGSYNEQFF.

This clone was seen just once. The chain employs TRBV28 and TRBJ1-5; D may be TRBD1 (6 bases). There are 15 residues in the CDR3. From germline, CDR1 is MDHEN and CDR2 SYDVKM. V lost 3 bases and J 7 bases, leaving 16 bases between the germline ends. As DNA, the CDR3 is TGTGCCAGCAGTTTGGGGAACAGGGCGGGACAGCCCCAGCATTTT. Its translation is CASSLGNRAGQPQHF.

The rearrangement links TRBV5-5 to TRBJ2-7, with TRBD2 matching over 15 bases. The CDR3 is made up of 17 amino acids. J was trimmed by 2 bases and V by 4 bases; bases with no gene match: 7. Germline assignment: CDR1 SGHKS and CDR2 YYEKEE (reference sequence). The CDR3 sequence: CASSLGLAGGSAYEQYF. CDR3 bases: TGTGCCAGCAGCCTGGGACTAGCGGGAGGTTCGGCCTACGAGCAGTACTTC. The entire variable domain, with the rest obtained from reference TRBV5-5 and TRBJ2-7, is as follows: DAGVTQSPTHLIKTRGQQVTLRCSPISGHKSVSWYQQVLGQGPQFIFQYYEKEERGRGNFPDRFSARQFPNYSSELNVNALLLGDSALYLCASSLGLAGGSAYEQYFGPGTRLTVT.

This clone occurred once. The rearrangement joins TRBV28 to TRBJ2-7, with 9 bases matching TRBD1. After removal of 7 bases from V and 2 bases from J, the junction contained 9 bases not matched to a gene. There are 15 residues in the CDR3. The germline V gene encodes CDR1 MDHEN and CDR2 SYDVKM. The CDR3 DNA follows: TGTGCCAGCATCCCCTCGGGGACAGGGACCTACGAGCAGTACTTC. This encodes CASIPSGTGTYEQYF.

The chain carries TRBV27 and TRBJ1-3, with a tentative D call TRBD1 (6 bases). The V gene's germline CDR1 is MNHEY and CDR2 SMNVEV (reference sequence). The V and J ends lost 3 bases and 3 bases respectively, with 9 bases between them. The CDR3 sequence is 14 residues long. The CDR3 spells CASSFNRDGNTIYF. The CDR3 DNA reads TGTGCCAGCAGTTTTAACAGGGATGGAAACACCATATATTTT.

The chain links TRBV19 to TRBJ2-3; maybe TRBD1 (6 bases). This CDR3 contains 14 residues. Trimming stripped 2 bases from V and 2 bases from J, with 8 bases between. Germline V gives CDR1 LNHDA, CDR2 SQIVND (reference sequence). The CDR3 protein is CASSIRQATDTQYF. In DNA form, the CDR3 reads TGTGCCAGTAGTATAAGACAGGCCACAGATACGCAGTATTTT.

The chain combines TRBV19 with TRBJ2-1; no clear D gene. Trimming left V 5 bases short and J 9 bases short, with 26 bases between. CDR3 size: 17 residues. CDR1 is LNHDA and CDR2 is SQIVND in the germline V gene (reference sequence). CDR3 region: CASSPNVGLITLGEQFF. The CDR3 region has the DNA TGTGCCAGTAGTCCCAACGTGGGGTTGATAACCCTAGGTGAGCAGTTCTTC.

The J gene is TRBJ1-5, the V gene TRBV11-2, with D possibly matching TRBD1 (5 bases). Trimming took 5 bases from V and 0 from J, leaving 14 bases between them. In germline, CDR1 is SGHAT, CDR2 FQNNGV. This CDR3 contains 16 residues. CDR3 loop: CASSLSGTHSNQPQHF. The CDR3 region has the DNA TGTGCCAGCAGCCTGTCCGGGACGCATAGCAATCAGCCCCAGCATTTT.

The chain uses TRBV15 and TRBJ2-1, with a weak D call TRBD1 (5 bases). This CDR3 has 16 residues. V was clipped by 0 bases and J by 0 bases, with 9 bases between them. CDR1 is LNHNV, CDR2 YYDKDF, per germline (reference sequence). CDR3 sequence reads: CATSRDGAISYNEQFF. The CDR3 DNA is TGTGCCACCAGCAGAGATGGGGCAATCTCCTACAATGAGCAGTTCTTC.

This chain connects TRBV5-1 to TRBJ2-3; D not certain. This CDR3 is built from 14 residues. CDR1 is SGHRS, CDR2 YFSETQ, per germline. V was clipped by 4 bases and J by 0 bases, with 9 bases between them. The CDR3 coding sequence is TGCGCCAGCAGCACCCAGGATAGCACAGATACGCAGTATTTT. This sequence encodes CASSTQDSTDTQYF. Looking up the rest from reference TRBV5-1 and TRBJ2-3 gives the full variable domain: KAGVTQTPRYLIKTRGQQVTLSCSPISGHRSVSWYQQTPGQGLQFLFEYFSETQRNKGNFPGRFSGRQFSNSRSEMNVSTLELGDSALYLCASSTQDSTDTQYFGPGTRLTVL.

The chain couples TRBV11-2 to TRBJ1-2; perhaps TRBD1 as D (5 bases). Trimming shortened V by 5 bases and J by 5 bases, and 9 bases separated the two germline ends. The CDR3 covers 12 residues. Germline CDR1 and CDR2: SGHAT and FQNNGV. The CDR3 loop reads CASSLPGYGYTF. The CDR3 DNA is TGTGCCAGCAGCCTCCCAGGGTATGGCTACACCTTC. Using reference TRBV11-2 and TRBJ1-2 for the parts outside the CDR3, the full variable domain is EAGVAQSPRYKIIEKRQSVAFWCNPISGHATLYWYQQILGQGPKLLIQFQNNGVVDDSQLPKDRFSAERLKGVDSTLKIQPAKLEDSAVYLCASSLPGYGYTFGSGTRLTVV.

DNA for the CDR3: TGCGCCAGCAGCTTGGGTCGACACTCTGGAAACACCATATATTTT. Its protein product is CASSLGRHSGNTIYF. J is TRBJ1-3 and V is TRBV5-1; D is unresolved. The CDR3 has 15 amino acids. Germline CDR1 reads SGHRS; CDR2 reads YFSETQ. V was shortened by 0 bases and J by 0 bases, with 7 bases between the two germline ends.

CDR3 bases: TGCAGCGTCCGTCGGACTGTCTCCCGCAATCAGCCCCAGCATTTT. This translates into CSVRRTVSRNQPQHF. The chain recombines TRBV29-1 with TRBJ1-5; no reliable D call. The germline V and J ends were trimmed by 6 bases and 2 bases, with 17 bases remaining between them. CDR1 is SQVTM, CDR2 ANQGSEA, per germline. CDR3 length: 15 amino acids.

The rearrangement links TRBV5-5 to TRBJ1-2; D call uncertain. The CDR3 spans 12 residues. V lost 0 bases to trimming and J lost 4 bases, with 4 bases between them. Germline values: CDR1 SGHKS, CDR2 YYEKEE (reference sequence). The DNA of the CDR3 is TGTGCCAGCAGCTTGGAACTCTATGGCTACACCTTC. Translated: CASSLELYGYTF. The full variable domain, in which reference TRBV5-5 and TRBJ1-2 provide the parts outside the CDR3, is DAGVTQSPTHLIKTRGQQVTLRCSPISGHKSVSWYQQVLGQGPQFIFQYYEKEERGRGNFPDRFSARQFPNYSSELNVNALLLGDSALYLCASSLELYGYTFGSGTRLTVV.

This chain joins TRBV4-2 and TRBJ1-1; no firm D call. This CDR3 is built from 14 residues. V was cut by 0 bases and J by 1 base, with 6 bases left in between. CDR1 LGHNA and CDR2 YNFKEQ come from the germline V gene. This CDR3 is CASSQELSNTEAFF. The CDR3 DNA is TGTGCCAGCAGCCAAGAACTGTCGAACACTGAAGCTTTCTTT.

The rearrangement joins TRBV12-3 or TRBV12-4 to TRBJ2-7, with no clear D. Trimming removed 4 bases at V and 2 bases at J, with 6 bases between. The CDR3 spans 12 residues. CDR3 sequence: CASSSPAYEQYF. CDR3 DNA sequence: TGTGCCAGCAGTTCACCGGCCTACGAGCAGTACTTC.

The V gene is TRBV27, the J gene TRBJ1-4; the D gene is possibly TRBD1 (5 bases). This CDR3 comprises 14 residues. The germline V and J ends were trimmed by 5 bases and 8 bases, with 15 bases remaining between them. The germline gives CDR1 MNHEY, CDR2 SMNVEV (reference sequence). CDR3 nucleotides: TGTGCCAGCAGTCCCCGGCAGGGCAGGGAAAAACTGTTTTTT. The encoded protein is CASSPRQGREKLFF.

J is TRBJ1-1 and V is TRBV29-1; D is possibly TRBD1 (6 bases). CDR1 is SQVTM and CDR2 is ANQGSEA in the germline V gene. V lost 7 bases and J 2 bases, leaving 14 bases between the germline ends. This CDR3 is 13 amino acids long. The CDR3 sequence is CSADGQINTEAFF. The CDR3 DNA reads as TGCAGCGCCGACGGACAGATCAACACTGAAGCTTTCTTT. The full variable domain, rest sourced from reference TRBV29-1 and TRBJ1-1, is SAVISQKPSRDICQRGTSLTIQCQVDSQVTMMFWYRQQPGQSLTLIATANQGSEATYESGFVIDKFPISRPNLTFSTLTVSNMSPEDSSIYLCSADGQINTEAFFGQGTRLTVV.

V and J are TRBV7-8 and TRBJ2-3, with 8 bases aligning to TRBD1. Germline lookup yields CDR1 SGHVS and CDR2 FQNEAQ. This CDR3 has 18 residues. Trimming took 2 bases from V and 2 from J; bases not matched to a gene: 12. CDR3 bases: TGTGCCAGCAGCTTACGCGAGAGAAGGACAGGGCTCACAGATACGCAGTATTTT. Translating gives CASSLRERRTGLTDTQYF. Looking up the rest from reference TRBV7-8 and TRBJ2-3 gives the full variable domain: GAGVSQSPRYKVAKRGQDVALRCDPISGHVSLFWYQQALGQGPEFLTYFQNEAQLDKSGLPSDRFFAERPEGSVSTLKIQRTQQEDSAVYLCASSLRERRTGLTDTQYFGPGTRLTVL.

V gene TRBV4-2 combines with J gene TRBJ1-3, with D tentatively TRBD1 (6 bases). Deletions cut 5 bases from V and 2 bases from J, with 16 bases between. The CDR3 totals 16 residues. Germline CDR1 reads LGHNA; CDR2 reads YNFKEQ. The CDR3 sequence is CASSAAQGTAGNTIYF. CDR3 DNA: TGTGCCAGCAGCGCCGCCCAGGGGACGGCTGGAAACACCATATATTTT.